Following are 7 T cell receptor beta chains from one sample sequenced in a study of cytomegalovirus exposure and HLA in healthy donors. PCR amplification relied on 60 Vbeta primers (plus 13 Jbeta primers). Here immunoSEQ multiplex PCR was the method, and the copy in TCRdb shows in-frame clones only, minus some. The repertoire consists of more than 140,000 clones, with about three quarters occurring once and the leading ten covering approximately 0.66%. The sequencing input was PBMCs. These TCRs come from a male donor in good health and CMV-seronegative.

A single count supports this clone. The chain employs TRBV14 and TRBJ2-3, with TRBD2 identical over 10 bases. The CDR3 length is 19 residues. Looked up from germline, CDR1 is SGHDN and CDR2 is FVKESK. Losses at the gene ends were 4 bases for V and 6 bases for J; bases not matched to a gene: 19. CDR3 nucleotide sequence: TGTGCCAGCAGCCCCGGAGGGGGCCTACTAGCGGGGTTTAGGGATACGCAGTATTTT. Translating gives CASSPGGGLLAGFRDTQYF.

The chain joins TRBV2 to TRBJ1-2; D call uncertain. The CDR3 has 13 residues. Germline CDR1 reads SNHLY; CDR2 reads FYNNEI. The ends were cut back, 5 bases at V and 4 bases at J, with 11 bases in the middle. The DNA for the CDR3 is TGTGCCAGCAGTCAAGTGACGGGCTATGGCTACACCTTC. Translation: CASSQVTGYGYTF.

This sequence joins TRBV27 and TRBJ2-7; 7 positions agree with TRBD1. The germline V gene has CDR1 MNHEY and CDR2 SMNVEV (reference sequence). CDR3 length: 15 residues. V lost 4 bases, J lost 3 bases, and 9 bases stayed unmatched. The DNA of the CDR3 is TGTGCCAGCAGTTACTCCCTACCAGGGGGCTACGAGCAGTACTTC. The encoded protein is CASSYSLPGGYEQYF.

This sequence joins TRBV5-6 and TRBJ1-3; 8 nucleotides align to TRBD1. The CDR3 is 16 amino acids. Germline V gene sequence: CDR1 SGHDT, CDR2 YYEEEE. V was clipped by 4 bases and J by 9 bases; unmatched bases: 15. The CDR3 loop is CASSAYRGDKLGTIYF. The DNA for the CDR3 is TGTGCCAGCAGCGCATACAGGGGGGATAAGTTGGGCACCATATATTTT.

The rearrangement links TRBV7-2 to TRBJ2-7; TRBD1 matches 8 bases. The CDR3 runs to 14 residues. Germline V gene lookup returns CDR1 SGHTA and CDR2 FQGNSA. J lost 0 bases, V lost 3 bases, and 1 base had no gene match. This CDR3 reads CASSLDRASYEQYF. CDR3 DNA: TGTGCCAGCAGCTTGGACAGGGCCTCCTACGAGCAGTACTTC.

This rearrangement joins TRBV7-7 to TRBJ2-5, with D possibly matching TRBD2 (6 bases). Germline V gene sequence: CDR1 SSHAT, CDR2 FNYEAQ (reference sequence). Trimming shortened V by 0 bases and J by 5 bases, and 25 bases separated the two germline ends. The CDR3 runs to 19 residues. The CDR3 DNA reads TGTGCCAGCAGCTTAGCGCCCAGGAAGGCGGGAATATTGTGGGAGACCCAGTACTTC. It encodes CASSLAPRKAGILWETQYF.

The chain links TRBV7-9 to TRBJ2-1; 10 bases agree with TRBD2. In germline, CDR1 is SEHNR, CDR2 FQNEAQ (reference sequence). The V segment lost 2 bases and the J segment 6 bases; nucleotides outside the gene matches: 4. The CDR3 runs to 15 residues. The CDR3 protein is CASSLLAGASNEQFF. CDR3 nucleotide sequence: TGTGCCAGCAGCTTACTAGCGGGAGCGTCCAATGAGCAGTTCTTC.